The entry that follows covers one T cell receptor beta chain sequence. The sample is drawn from a study of blood T cell repertoires in COVID-19. This CDR3 contains 15 residues. Germline CDR1 and CDR2: MRHNA and SNTAGT. The V segment lost 0 bases and the J segment 5 bases; nucleotides outside the gene matches: 2. Data came from immunoSEQ multiplex PCR; TCRdb stores just in-frame clones and leaves some out. The data show about 260,000 clones, around four fifths seen once. The chain has TRBV6-4 and TRBJ2-1; 9 bases line up with TRBD2. This sequence was found in a man aged 30 to 45 with acute COVID-19. The specimen sequenced was PBMCs or T cells enriched from blood (not recorded which). This CDR3 is CASSDSRGGHNEQFF. The DNA of the CDR3 is TGTGCCAGCAGTGACTCGCGGGGGGGCCACAATGAGCAGTTCTTC.